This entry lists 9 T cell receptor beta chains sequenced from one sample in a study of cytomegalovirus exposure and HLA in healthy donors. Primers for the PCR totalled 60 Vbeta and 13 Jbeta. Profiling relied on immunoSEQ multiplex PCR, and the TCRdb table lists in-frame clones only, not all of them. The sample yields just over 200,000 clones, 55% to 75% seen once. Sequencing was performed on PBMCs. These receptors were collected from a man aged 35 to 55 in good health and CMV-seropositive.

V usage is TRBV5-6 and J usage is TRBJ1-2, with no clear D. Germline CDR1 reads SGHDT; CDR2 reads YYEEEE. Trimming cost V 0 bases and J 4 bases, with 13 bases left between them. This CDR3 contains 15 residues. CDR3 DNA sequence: TGTGCCAGCAGCTTGGCTGCCGGGGATAGCTATGGCTACACCTTC. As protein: CASSLAAGDSYGYTF.

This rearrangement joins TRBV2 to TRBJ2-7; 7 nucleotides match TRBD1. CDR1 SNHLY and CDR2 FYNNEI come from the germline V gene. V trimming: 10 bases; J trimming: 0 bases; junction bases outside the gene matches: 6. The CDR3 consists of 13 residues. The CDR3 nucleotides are TGTGCCATCACCGACAGGGTCTCCTACGAGCAGTACTTC. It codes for CAITDRVSYEQYF.

CDR3 loop: CASSGGQNTGELFF. The DNA for the CDR3 is TGTGCCAGCAGCGGGGGACAGAACACCGGGGAGCTGTTTTTT. The chain couples TRBV5-5 to TRBJ2-2; TRBD1 is a possible D gene (6 bases). The CDR3 runs to 14 residues. Germline values: CDR1 SGHKS, CDR2 YYEKEE (reference sequence). With 4 bases removed from V and 1 base from J, the gap between germline ends came to 8 bases.

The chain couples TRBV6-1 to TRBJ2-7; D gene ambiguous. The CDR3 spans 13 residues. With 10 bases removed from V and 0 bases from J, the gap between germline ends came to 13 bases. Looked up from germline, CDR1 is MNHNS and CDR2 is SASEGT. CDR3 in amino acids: CATVEFSSYEQYF. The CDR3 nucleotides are TGTGCCACCGTCGAGTTCTCCTCCTACGAGCAGTACTTC.

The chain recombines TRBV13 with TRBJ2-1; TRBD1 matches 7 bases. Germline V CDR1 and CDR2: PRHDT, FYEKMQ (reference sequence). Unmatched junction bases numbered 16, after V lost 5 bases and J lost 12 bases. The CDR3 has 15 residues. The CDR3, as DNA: TGTGCCAGCAGCGTATGGGACAGTCAAGGAGGTGTGCAGTTCTTC. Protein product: CASSVWDSQGGVQFF.

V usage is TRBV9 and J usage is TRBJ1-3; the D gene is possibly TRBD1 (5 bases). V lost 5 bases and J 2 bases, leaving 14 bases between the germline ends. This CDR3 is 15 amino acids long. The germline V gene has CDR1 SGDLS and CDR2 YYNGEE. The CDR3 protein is CASSNGGVAGNTIYF. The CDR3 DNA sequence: TGTGCCAGCAGTAACGGGGGGGTTGCTGGAAACACCATATATTTT.

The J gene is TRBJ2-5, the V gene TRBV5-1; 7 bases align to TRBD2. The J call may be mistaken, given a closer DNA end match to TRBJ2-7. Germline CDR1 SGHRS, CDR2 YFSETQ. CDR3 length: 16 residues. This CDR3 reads CASSLRGLGSSYEQYF. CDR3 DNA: TGCGCCAGCAGCTTGCGAGGACTAGGCAGCTCCTACGAGCAGTACTTC.

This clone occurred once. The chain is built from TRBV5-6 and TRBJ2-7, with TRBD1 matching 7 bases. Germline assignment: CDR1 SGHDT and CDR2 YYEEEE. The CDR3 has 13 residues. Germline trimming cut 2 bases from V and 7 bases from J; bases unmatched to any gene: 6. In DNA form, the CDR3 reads TGTGCCAGCAGCTTATACAGGGGAGCGGAGCAGTACTTC. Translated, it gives CASSLYRGAEQYF.

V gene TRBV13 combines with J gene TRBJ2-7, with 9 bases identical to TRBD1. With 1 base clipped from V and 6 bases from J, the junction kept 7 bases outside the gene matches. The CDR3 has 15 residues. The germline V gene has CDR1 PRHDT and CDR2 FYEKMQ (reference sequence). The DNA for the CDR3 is TGTGCCAGCAGCTTAGTTCGGGACAGGGTGGTCGAGCAGTACTTC. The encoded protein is CASSLVRDRVVEQYF.